The text below deals with one T cell receptor beta chain. This specimen belongs to a study of blood T cell repertoires in COVID-19. Across the study: Samples taken during acute and convalescent COVID-19 were collected in the United States, Italy and Spain. Sample material is recorded as cDNA or gDNA derived from T cells, B-cell-depleted T cells, or PBMCs.

Profiling relied on immunoSEQ multiplex PCR, and the TCRdb table lists in-frame clones only, not all of them. The data contain approximately 270,000 clones, roughly 85% of them singletons. V lost 7 bases, J lost 2 bases, and 13 bases stayed unmatched. Germline V gene data show CDR1 as MDHEN and CDR2 as SYDVKM. The CDR3 has 16 amino acids. This sequence was found in a man in his late teens or twenties with active or convalescent COVID-19. The sequenced sample consisted of peripheral blood. The chain is built from TRBV28 and TRBJ2-7, with 8 bases matching TRBD2. The CDR3 nucleotides read TGTGCCAGCACCATCGCCCCGGGGGGGGGAGCCTACGAGCAGTACTTC. Residues: CASTIAPGGGAYEQYF.